What follows is one TCR beta chain and its context. No antigen is known for it. The record originates from a study of post-analysis software for immune sequencing data. Overall study results and limits: The study found significantly lower normalized Chao1 diversity in multiple sclerosis patients than in controls. Comparison of patients with controls showed 4 to 6 TRBV segments more frequent in patients, TRBV5-6, TRBV5-1 and TRBV20-1 among them. Strong co-clustering by F measure was seen for same-batch samples.

Built from TCR beta cDNA, the libraries had unique molecular identifiers in them. Each sample of roughly 0.9 to 10 million input T cells yielded roughly 0.5 million cDNA molecules, so each molecule approximated one T cell. Each CDR3 protein gets one entry after TCRdb re-called the PCR reads with MiXCR. The sample lists approximately 660,000 distinct CDR3 sequences; 59% were seen once. V lost 2 bases to trimming and J lost 1 base, with 11 bases between them. From germline, CDR1 is SGHTA and CDR2 FQGNSA. This CDR3 region has 15 residues. The chain uses TRBV7-2 and TRBJ2-5; no clear D gene. The sequencing input was blood. This clonotype originated in a girl aged 2 to 9 with multiple sclerosis. The CDR3 reads CASSLQEAPQETQYF. The CDR3, as DNA: TGTGCCAGCAGCTTACAGGAAGCTCCCCAAGAGACCCAGTACTTC.